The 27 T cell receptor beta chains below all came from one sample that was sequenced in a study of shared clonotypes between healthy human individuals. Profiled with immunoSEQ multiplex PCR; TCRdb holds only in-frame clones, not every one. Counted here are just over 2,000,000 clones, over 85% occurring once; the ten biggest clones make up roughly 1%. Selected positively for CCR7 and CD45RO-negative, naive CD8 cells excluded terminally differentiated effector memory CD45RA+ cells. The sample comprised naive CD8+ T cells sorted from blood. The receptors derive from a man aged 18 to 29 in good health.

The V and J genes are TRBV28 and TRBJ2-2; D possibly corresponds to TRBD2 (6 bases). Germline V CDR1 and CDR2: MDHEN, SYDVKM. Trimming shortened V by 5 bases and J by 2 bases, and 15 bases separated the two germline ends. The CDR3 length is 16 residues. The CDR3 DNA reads TGTGCCAGCAGTCCCCCGTGGGGGGTAAACACCGGGGAGCTGTTTTTT. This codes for CASSPPWGVNTGELFF.

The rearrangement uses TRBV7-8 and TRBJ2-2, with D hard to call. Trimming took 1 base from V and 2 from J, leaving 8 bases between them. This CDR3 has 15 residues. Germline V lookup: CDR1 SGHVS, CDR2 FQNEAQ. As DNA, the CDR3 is TGTGCCAGCAGCTTAGGGGTGATAAACACCGGGGAGCTGTTTTTT. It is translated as CASSLGVINTGELFF.

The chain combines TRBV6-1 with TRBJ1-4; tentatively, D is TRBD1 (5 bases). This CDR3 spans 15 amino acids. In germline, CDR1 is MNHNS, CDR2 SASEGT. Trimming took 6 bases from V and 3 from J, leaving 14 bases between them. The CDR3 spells CASSLWDGPNEKLFF. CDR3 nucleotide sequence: TGTGCCAGCAGCCTTTGGGACGGACCTAATGAAAAACTGTTTTTT.

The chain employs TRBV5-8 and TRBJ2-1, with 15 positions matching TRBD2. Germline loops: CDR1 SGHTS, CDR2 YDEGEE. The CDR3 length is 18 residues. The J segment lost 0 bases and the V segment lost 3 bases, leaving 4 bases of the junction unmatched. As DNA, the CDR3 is TGTGCCAGCAGCTCGGGACTAGCGGGAGGCCCCTCCTACAATGAGCAGTTCTTC. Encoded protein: CASSSGLAGGPSYNEQFF.

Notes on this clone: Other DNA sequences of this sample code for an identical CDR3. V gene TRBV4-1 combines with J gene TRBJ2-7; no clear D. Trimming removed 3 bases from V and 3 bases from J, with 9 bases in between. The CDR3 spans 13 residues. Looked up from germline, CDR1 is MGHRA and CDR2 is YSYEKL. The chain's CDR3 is CASSQVQFYEQYF. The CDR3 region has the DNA TGCGCCAGCAGCCAGGTCCAGTTCTACGAGCAGTACTTC.

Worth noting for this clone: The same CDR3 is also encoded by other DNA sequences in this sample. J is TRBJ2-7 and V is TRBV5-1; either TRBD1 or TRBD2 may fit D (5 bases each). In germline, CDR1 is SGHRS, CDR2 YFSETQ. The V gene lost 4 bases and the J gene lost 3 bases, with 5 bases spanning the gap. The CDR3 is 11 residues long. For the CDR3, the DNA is TGCGCCAGCAGCGGGGGCTACGAGCAGTACTTC. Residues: CASSGGYEQYF.

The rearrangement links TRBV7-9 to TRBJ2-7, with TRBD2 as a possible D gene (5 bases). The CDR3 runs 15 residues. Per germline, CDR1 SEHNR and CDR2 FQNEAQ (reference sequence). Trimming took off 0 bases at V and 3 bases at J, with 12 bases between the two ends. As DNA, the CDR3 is TGTGCCAGCAGCTTAGCTCGGGGAGAGATCTACGAGCAGTACTTC. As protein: CASSLARGEIYEQYF. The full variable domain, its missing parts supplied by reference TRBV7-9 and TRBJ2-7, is DTGVSQNPRHKITKRGQNVTFRCDPISEHNRLYWYRQTLGQGPEFLTYFQNEAQLEKSRLLSDRFSAERPKGSFSTLEIQRTEQGDSAMYLCASSLARGEIYEQYFGPGTRLTVT.

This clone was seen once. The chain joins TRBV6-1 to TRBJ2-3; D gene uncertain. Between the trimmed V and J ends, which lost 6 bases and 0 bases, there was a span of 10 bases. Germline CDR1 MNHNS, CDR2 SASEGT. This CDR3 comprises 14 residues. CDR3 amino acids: CASSGLGSTDTQYF. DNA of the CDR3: TGTGCCAGCAGCGGATTGGGGAGCACAGATACGCAGTATTTT.

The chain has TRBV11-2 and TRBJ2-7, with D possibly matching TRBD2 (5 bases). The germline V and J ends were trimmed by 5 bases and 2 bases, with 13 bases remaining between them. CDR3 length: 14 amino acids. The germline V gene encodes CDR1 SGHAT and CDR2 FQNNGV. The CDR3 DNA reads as TGTGCCAGCAGCCCCTACTCGGGGACCTACGAGCAGTACTTC. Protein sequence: CASSPYSGTYEQYF.

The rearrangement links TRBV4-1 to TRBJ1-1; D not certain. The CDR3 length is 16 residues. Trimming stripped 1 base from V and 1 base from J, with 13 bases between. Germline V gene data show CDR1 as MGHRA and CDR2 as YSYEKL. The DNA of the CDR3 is TGCGCCAGCAGCCAAGGGGCTATGGCAGAGAACACTGAAGCTTTCTTT. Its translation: CASSQGAMAENTEAFF.

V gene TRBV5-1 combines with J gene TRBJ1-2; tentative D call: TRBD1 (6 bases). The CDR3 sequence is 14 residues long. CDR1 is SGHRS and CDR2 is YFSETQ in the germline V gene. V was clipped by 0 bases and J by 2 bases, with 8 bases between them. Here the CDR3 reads CASSLDGTNYGYTF. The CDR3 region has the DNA TGCGCCAGCAGCTTGGATGGGACAAACTATGGCTACACCTTC.

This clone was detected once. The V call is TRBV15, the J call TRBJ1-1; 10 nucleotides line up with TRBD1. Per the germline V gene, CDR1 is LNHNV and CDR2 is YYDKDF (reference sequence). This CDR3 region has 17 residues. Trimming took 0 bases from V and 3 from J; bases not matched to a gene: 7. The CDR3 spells CATSRDDRGLTDTEAFF. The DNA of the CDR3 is TGTGCCACCAGCAGAGATGACAGGGGGCTAACAGACACTGAAGCTTTCTTT.

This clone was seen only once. The CDR3 region is CASSLLLEGAGGELFF. The CDR3 DNA reads as TGTGCCAGCAGTTTACTCCTGGAGGGGGCGGGCGGGGAGCTGTTTTTT. This sequence joins TRBV28 and TRBJ2-2; the D gene is possibly TRBD1 (7 bases). The CDR3 loop spans 16 amino acids. Germline assignment: CDR1 MDHEN and CDR2 SYDVKM. The ends were cut back, 2 bases at V and 7 bases at J, with 17 bases in the middle.

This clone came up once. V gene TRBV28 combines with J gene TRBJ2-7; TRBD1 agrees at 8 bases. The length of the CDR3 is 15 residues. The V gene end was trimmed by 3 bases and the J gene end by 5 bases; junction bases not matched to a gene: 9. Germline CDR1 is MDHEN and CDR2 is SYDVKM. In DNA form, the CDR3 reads TGTGCCAGCAGTTTCTGGGCAGGGGGCGGCAACGAGCAGTACTTC. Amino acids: CASSFWAGGGNEQYF.

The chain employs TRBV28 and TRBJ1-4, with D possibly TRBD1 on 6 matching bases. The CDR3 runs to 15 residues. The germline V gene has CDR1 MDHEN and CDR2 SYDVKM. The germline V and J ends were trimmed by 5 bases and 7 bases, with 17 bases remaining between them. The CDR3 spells CASSREGGNAEKLFF. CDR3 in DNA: TGTGCCAGCAGTCGAGAGGGGGGCAACGCTGAAAAACTGTTTTTT.

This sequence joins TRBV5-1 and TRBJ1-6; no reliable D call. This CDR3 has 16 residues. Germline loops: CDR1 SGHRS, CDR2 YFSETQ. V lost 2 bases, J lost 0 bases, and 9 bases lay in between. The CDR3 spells CASSFYSSSYNSPLHF. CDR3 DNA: TGCGCCAGCAGCTTTTACAGTAGCTCCTATAATTCACCCCTCCACTTT.

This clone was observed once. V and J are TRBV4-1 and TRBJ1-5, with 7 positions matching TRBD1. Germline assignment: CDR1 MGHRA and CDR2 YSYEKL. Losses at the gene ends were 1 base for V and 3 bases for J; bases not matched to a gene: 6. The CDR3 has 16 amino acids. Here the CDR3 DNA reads TGCGCCAGCAGCCAAGGGGCAGGGGGTTCCAATCAGCCCCAGCATTTT. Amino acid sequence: CASSQGAGGSNQPQHF.

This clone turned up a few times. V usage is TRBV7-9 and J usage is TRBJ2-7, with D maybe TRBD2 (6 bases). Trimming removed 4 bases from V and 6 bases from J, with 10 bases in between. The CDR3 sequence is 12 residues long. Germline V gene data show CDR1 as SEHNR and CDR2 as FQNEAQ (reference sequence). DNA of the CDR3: TGTGCCAGCAGCTCCGGGACTGGCGAGCAGTACTTC. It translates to CASSSGTGEQYF.

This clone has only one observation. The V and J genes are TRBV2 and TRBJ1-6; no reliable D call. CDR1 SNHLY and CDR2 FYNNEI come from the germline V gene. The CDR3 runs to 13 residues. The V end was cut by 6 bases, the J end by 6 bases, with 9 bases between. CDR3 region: CASREMGNSPLHF. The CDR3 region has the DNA TGTGCCAGCAGGGAGATGGGTAATTCACCCCTCCACTTT.

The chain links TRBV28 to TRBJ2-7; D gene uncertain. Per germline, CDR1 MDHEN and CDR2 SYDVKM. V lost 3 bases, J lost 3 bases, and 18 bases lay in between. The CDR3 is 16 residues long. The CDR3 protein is CASSLSMTPYLYEQYF. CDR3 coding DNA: TGTGCCAGCAGTTTGAGCATGACCCCCTACCTCTACGAGCAGTACTTC.

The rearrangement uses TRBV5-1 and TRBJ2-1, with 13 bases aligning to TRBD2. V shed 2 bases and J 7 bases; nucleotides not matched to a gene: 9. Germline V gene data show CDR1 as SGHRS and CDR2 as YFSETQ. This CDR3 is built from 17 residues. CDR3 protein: CASSLAGLAGVVNEQFF. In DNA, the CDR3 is TGCGCCAGCAGCTTAGCTGGACTAGCGGGAGTAGTGAATGAGCAGTTCTTC.

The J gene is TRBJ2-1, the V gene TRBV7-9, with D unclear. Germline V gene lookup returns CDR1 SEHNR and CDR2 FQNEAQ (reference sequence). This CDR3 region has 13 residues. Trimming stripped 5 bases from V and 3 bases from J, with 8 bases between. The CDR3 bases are TGTGCCAGCAGCCCGAGGAACTACAATGAGCAGTTCTTC. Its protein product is CASSPRNYNEQFF. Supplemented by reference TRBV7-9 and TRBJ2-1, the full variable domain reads DTGVSQNPRHKITKRGQNVTFRCDPISEHNRLYWYRQTLGQGPEFLTYFQNEAQLEKSRLLSDRFSAERPKGSFSTLEIQRTEQGDSAMYLCASSPRNYNEQFFGPGTRLTVL.

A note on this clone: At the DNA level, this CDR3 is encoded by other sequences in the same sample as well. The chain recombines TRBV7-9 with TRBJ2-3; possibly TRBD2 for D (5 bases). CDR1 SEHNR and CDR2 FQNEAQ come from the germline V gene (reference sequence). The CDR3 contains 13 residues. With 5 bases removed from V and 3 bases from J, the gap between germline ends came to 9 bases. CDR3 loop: CASSTLETDTQYF. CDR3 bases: TGTGCCAGCAGCACACTAGAAACAGATACGCAGTATTTT.

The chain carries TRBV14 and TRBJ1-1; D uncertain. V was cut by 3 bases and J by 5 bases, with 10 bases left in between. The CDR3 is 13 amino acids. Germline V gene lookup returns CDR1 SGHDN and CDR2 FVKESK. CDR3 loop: CASSQGSSTEAFF. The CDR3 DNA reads TGTGCCAGCAGCCAGGGATCGAGTACTGAAGCTTTCTTT.

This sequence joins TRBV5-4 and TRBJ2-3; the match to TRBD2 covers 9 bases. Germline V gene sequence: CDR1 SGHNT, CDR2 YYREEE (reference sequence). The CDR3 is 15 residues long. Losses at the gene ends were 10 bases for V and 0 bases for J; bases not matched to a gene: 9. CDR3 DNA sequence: TGTGCCCAAAGGGAGCGGGGGGCTAGCACAGATACGCAGTATTTT. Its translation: CAQRERGASTDTQYF.

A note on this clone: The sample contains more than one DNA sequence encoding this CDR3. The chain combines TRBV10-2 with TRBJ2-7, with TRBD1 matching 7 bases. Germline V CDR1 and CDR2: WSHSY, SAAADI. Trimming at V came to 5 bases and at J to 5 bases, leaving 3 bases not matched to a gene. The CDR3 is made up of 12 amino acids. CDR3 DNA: TGCGCCAGCAGTTTAACAGGGGACGAGCAGTACTTC. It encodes CASSLTGDEQYF.

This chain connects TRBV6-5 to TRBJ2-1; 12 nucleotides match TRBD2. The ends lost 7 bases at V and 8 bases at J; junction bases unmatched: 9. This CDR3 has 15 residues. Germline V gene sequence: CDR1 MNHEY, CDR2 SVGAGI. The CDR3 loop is CASTASGGVLDEQFF. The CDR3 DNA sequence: TGTGCCAGCACTGCTAGCGGGGGGGTTTTGGATGAGCAGTTCTTC.